These 30 T cell receptor beta chains share one sample of origin, sequenced in a study of blood T cells in healthy people across ages. Through a sample-barcoded 5' primer and a J-beta primer mix, a second PCR was run for roughly 6 to 11 cycles. TCRdb ran MiXCR on the 5' RACE reads and lists one entry per CDR3 protein. The table includes some 900,000 distinct CDR3 sequences, around 48% detected once. Specimen: blood. The receptors here all came from a man aged 25 to 40 in good health.

In this sample, this clonotype turned up a few times. The chain employs TRBV27 and TRBJ2-7; D gene ambiguous. Per germline, CDR1 MNHEY and CDR2 SMNVEV (reference sequence). The CDR3 covers 13 residues. CDR3 coding DNA: TGTGCAGTAATGCGGACGGGTTCCTACGAGCAGTACTTC. As protein: CAVMRTGSYEQYF.

This clonotype came up many times. The rearrangement uses TRBV29-1 and TRBJ2-6; 7 bases map to TRBD1. V shed 8 bases and J 0 bases; nucleotides not matched to a gene: 4. Germline V gene data show CDR1 as SQVTM and CDR2 as ANQGSEA. This CDR3 is built from 14 residues. CDR3 residues: CSPGQTSGANVLTF. CDR3 in DNA: TGCAGCCCGGGACAGACCTCTGGGGCCAACGTCCTGACTTTC. The full variable domain, rest sourced from reference TRBV29-1 and TRBJ2-6, is SAVISQKPSRDICQRGTSLTIQCQVDSQVTMMFWYRQQPGQSLTLIATANQGSEATYESGFVIDKFPISRPNLTFSTLTVSNMSPEDSSIYLCSPGQTSGANVLTFGAGSRLTVL.

In its sample, this clonotype was seen a few times. A read error is possible here, since a much larger clone lies one base away. The chain couples TRBV7-6 to TRBJ1-6; 7 nucleotides agree with TRBD1. Germline assignment: CDR1 SGHVS and CDR2 FNYEAQ. This CDR3 is 16 amino acids long. V was pared by 1 base and J by 10 bases, with 10 bases of the junction left unmatched. CDR3 in amino acids: CASSLGPVQGSSPLHF. The CDR3, as DNA: TGTGCCAGCAGCTTAGGGCCGGTACAGGGGTCCTCACCCCTCCACTTT.

The chain combines TRBV20-1 with TRBJ1-1, with D hard to call. The V end lost 5 bases, the J end lost 4 bases, and 8 bases lay between the germline ends. The CDR3 is 11 amino acids. Germline values: CDR1 DFQATT, CDR2 SNEGSKA (reference sequence). The CDR3 nucleotides read TGCAGTGCTTCGGTCCCCACTGAAGCTTTCTTT. Translated, it gives CSASVPTEAFF.

The chain uses TRBV20-1 and TRBJ2-1; D might be TRBD1 or TRBD2, each matching 6 bases. V was clipped by 5 bases and J by 8 bases, with 16 bases between them. CDR1 DFQATT and CDR2 SNEGSKA come from the germline V gene (reference sequence). The CDR3 is made up of 13 amino acids. The CDR3 DNA is TGCAGTGCTGGTACGGACGGGGGCCATGAGCAGTTCTTC. This sequence encodes CSAGTDGGHEQFF.

The chain uses TRBV5-1 and TRBJ2-1, with 8 bases fitting TRBD2. V was clipped by 0 bases and J by 14 bases; unmatched bases: 10. Germline lookup yields CDR1 SGHRS and CDR2 YFSETQ. CDR3 length: 14 amino acids. CDR3 residues: CASSLDYPAGAKFF. The CDR3 bases are TGCGCCAGCAGCTTGGATTATCCAGCGGGGGCTAAGTTCTTC.

DNA of the CDR3: TGTGCCAGCAGCTTGTGGGTGACCTACGAGCAGTACTTC. This codes for CASSLWVTYEQYF. The rearrangement joins TRBV7-2 to TRBJ2-1; D uncertain. The DNA end favors TRBJ2-7, so the J call may be wrong. This CDR3 has 13 amino acids. In germline, CDR1 is SGHTA, CDR2 FQGNSA.

Of note for this clonotype: One end of the junction fails to match germline, which may point to a read error. The chain links TRBV3-1 to TRBJ2-3; D assignment may be TRBD1 or TRBD2 (5 bases each). Germline values: CDR1 LGHDT, CDR2 YNNKEL (reference sequence). The CDR3 consists of 13 residues. The CDR3 region has the DNA TGTGCCAGCAGCCGGGACGGCACACATACGCAGTATTTT. Protein sequence: CASSRDGTHTQYF.

The chain couples TRBV11-1 to TRBJ2-3, with D maybe TRBD2 (6 bases). Germline V gene sequence: CDR1 SGHAT, CDR2 FQDESV (reference sequence). The CDR3 loop spans 15 amino acids. Trimming stripped 6 bases from V and 0 bases from J, with 13 bases between. The CDR3 protein is CASSLAYSSTDTQYF. In nucleotides, the CDR3 is TGTGCCAGCAGTCTAGCGTATTCTAGCACAGATACGCAGTATTTT.

The genes are TRBV29-1 and TRBJ2-4; the D gene could be TRBD1 or TRBD2 (5 bases each). The end of the DNA aligns better with TRBJ2-7, so the J call may be wrong. The CDR3 spans 16 residues. Germline CDR1 SQVTM, CDR2 ANQGSEA. The CDR3, as DNA: TGCAGCGTTGAAGACCCCTGGGCCTCCGAGGGGAGCGAGCAGTACTTC. This gives the protein CSVEDPWASEGSEQYF.

This sequence joins TRBV20-1 and TRBJ2-1, with TRBD2 identical over 10 bases. The V and J ends lost 4 bases and 1 base, in that order; junction bases with no gene match: 28. The CDR3 consists of 23 residues. Germline values: CDR1 DFQATT, CDR2 SNEGSKA (reference sequence). The CDR3 DNA reads TGCAGTGCTACGACTAATTTAGCGGGGGGCCCCCTCAACTACCGTTCTTCCTACAATGAGCAGTTCTTC. It translates to CSATTNLAGGPLNYRSSYNEQFF.

This clonotype was counted once. The chain has TRBV20-1 and TRBJ2-7; D is unresolved. Near its end, the DNA agrees better with TRBJ2-5, so the J call may be wrong. CDR3 size: 14 residues. Germline CDR1 is DFQATT and CDR2 is SNEGSKA (reference sequence). The CDR3 region is CSVLSALSQETQYF. The CDR3, as DNA: TGCAGTGTCCTCTCTGCTCTATCCCAGGAGACCCAGTACTTC.

The V gene is TRBV11-2, the J gene TRBJ2-1; 7 bases map to TRBD2. V shed 5 bases and J 2 bases; nucleotides not matched to a gene: 6. Germline-derived CDR1 and CDR2 are SGHAT and FQNNGV. There are 15 residues in the CDR3. The CDR3 reads CASSPFRGAYNEQFF. Written as DNA, the CDR3 is TGTGCCAGCAGCCCCTTTCGGGGGGCCTACAATGAGCAGTTCTTC.

The J gene is TRBJ2-5, the V gene TRBV4-2; TRBD2 agrees at 8 bases. Germline V gene lookup returns CDR1 LGHNA and CDR2 YNFKEQ. V trimming: 0 bases; J trimming: 2 bases; junction bases outside the gene matches: 17. The CDR3 length is 20 residues. The CDR3: CASSQEYLGGAFSFQETQYF. The CDR3 bases are TGTGCCAGCAGCCAAGAATATCTCGGGGGGGCCTTTTCTTTTCAAGAGACCCAGTACTTC.

The chain uses TRBV6-5 and TRBJ2-1; 7 nucleotides align to TRBD1. Germline CDR1 is MNHEY and CDR2 is SVGAGI. The CDR3 length is 13 residues. V was clipped by 6 bases and J by 8 bases; unmatched bases: 7. The CDR3 DNA follows: TGTGCCAGCAGCCAATGGACAGGCTATGAGCAGTTCTTC. This translates into CASSQWTGYEQFF.

This clonotype was counted at least ten times. This chain uses TRBV20-1 with TRBJ2-6; D may correspond to TRBD1 or TRBD2 (6 bases each). This CDR3 comprises 15 residues. V lost 3 bases and J lost 4, with 13 bases in between. Germline loops: CDR1 DFQATT, CDR2 SNEGSKA (reference sequence). The CDR3 coding sequence is TGCAGTGCTAGTAGACGGGGGCTGGGGGCCAACGTCCTGACTTTC. Protein: CSASRRGLGANVLTF.

The V and J genes are TRBV6-5 and TRBJ1-5; D unresolved. The length of the CDR3 is 18 residues. CDR1 MNHEY and CDR2 SVGAGI come from the germline V gene. V shed 0 bases and J shed 0 bases, with 15 bases lying between them. The DNA of the CDR3 is TGTGCCAGCAGTTACTCGTATCGGGCGGATGATAGCAATCAGCCCCAGCATTTT. Protein product: CASSYSYRADDSNQPQHF.

The gene calls are TRBV12-3 or TRBV12-4 and TRBJ2-7, with TRBD1 matching over 9 bases. This CDR3 is 13 amino acids long. The J segment lost 7 bases and the V segment lost 6 bases, leaving 7 bases of the junction unmatched. The CDR3 loop reads CASRIGTGREQYF. CDR3 coding DNA: TGTGCCAGCAGAATTGGGACAGGGCGAGAGCAGTACTTC.

This clonotype has a handful of counts. CDR3 protein: CSVDRRTGARNEQFF. The CDR3 DNA is TGCAGCGTTGACCGCCGGACAGGGGCGAGGAATGAGCAGTTCTTC. This sequence joins TRBV29-1 and TRBJ2-1; 9 bases map to TRBD1. V shed 3 bases and J 7 bases; nucleotides not matched to a gene: 10. Germline-derived CDR1 and CDR2 are SQVTM and ANQGSEA. CDR3 length: 15 residues.

This clonotype was seen only a few times. The V and J genes are TRBV10-3 and TRBJ2-3; no definite D call. In germline, CDR1 is ENHRY, CDR2 SYGVKD. The V end was cut by 4 bases, the J end by 0 bases, with 11 bases between. The CDR3 covers 15 residues. The CDR3 is CAISGDLTSTDTQYF. The CDR3 DNA sequence: TGTGCCATCAGTGGCGACCTCACGAGCACAGATACGCAGTATTTT.

The chain combines TRBV20-1 with TRBJ2-1, with D possibly TRBD2 on 6 matching bases. The CDR3 is 12 residues long. The V gene's germline CDR1 is DFQATT and CDR2 SNEGSKA (reference sequence). Trimming took 5 bases from V and 8 from J, leaving 13 bases between them. The CDR3 DNA sequence: TGCAGTGCTGGAGGGAGATCCGATGAGCAGTTCTTC. Translated, it gives CSAGGRSDEQFF.

The chain employs TRBV7-9 and TRBJ2-3; no reliable D call. Looked up from germline, CDR1 is SEHNR and CDR2 is FQNEAQ (reference sequence). Trimming stripped 7 bases from V and 3 bases from J, with 26 bases between. The CDR3 length is 18 residues. CDR3 amino acids: CASTHQPNKGKWTDTQYF. The CDR3 DNA sequence: TGTGCCAGCACTCACCAACCAAACAAGGGAAAGTGGACAGATACGCAGTATTTT.

This clonotype was counted between two and nine times. DNA for the CDR3: TGCAGTGCACACCTCGCCGGGAAGCAGTACTTC. This encodes CSAHLAGKQYF. This chain links TRBV20-1 with TRBJ2-7, with D perhaps TRBD2 (5 bases). CDR1 is DFQATT and CDR2 is SNEGSKA in the germline V gene (reference sequence). Trimming cost V 6 bases and J 8 bases, with 14 bases left between them. This CDR3 comprises 11 residues.

This chain's CDR3 is CASSKDRRSDGYTF. As DNA, the CDR3 is TGTGCCAGCTCGAAGGACAGGCGGAGTGATGGCTACACCTTC. The chain has TRBV6-6 and TRBJ1-2; 7 nucleotides agree with TRBD1. This CDR3 contains 14 residues. Germline V gene sequence: CDR1 MNHNY, CDR2 SVGAGI (reference sequence). Trimming at V came to 8 bases and at J to 6 bases, leaving 12 bases not matched to a gene.

The chain carries TRBV12-5 and TRBJ2-7, with D perhaps given as TRBD1 or TRBD2 (5 bases each). The J call may be faulty, since TRBJ2-5 better matches the DNA end. Germline CDR1 reads LGHNT; CDR2 reads FRNRAP. The CDR3 covers 14 residues. CDR3 in amino acids: CASGLGDPRETQYF. CDR3 coding DNA: TGTGCTAGTGGTTTGGGGGACCCCCGTGAGACCCAGTACTTC.

The chain is built from TRBV2 and TRBJ1-2, with TRBD1 matching over 10 bases. With V trimmed by 1 base and J by 5 bases, 7 bases remained unmatched. This CDR3 is built from 16 residues. The V gene's germline CDR1 is SNHLY and CDR2 FYNNEI. CDR3 bases: TGTGCCAGCAGTGAAGGGACAGGGGGTAGACTTTATGGCTACACCTTC. Translation gives CASSEGTGGRLYGYTF.

As regards this clonotype: The germline gene is not matched at one end of the junction; a read error may be the cause. The rearrangement joins TRBV15 to TRBJ2-7; D is undetermined. CDR3 length: 13 residues. Germline CDR1 LNHNV, CDR2 YYDKDF (reference sequence). The CDR3: CTTSRETSYEQYF. DNA for the CDR3: TGTACCACCAGCAGAGAAACCTCCTACGAGCAGTACTTC. The variable domain in full, completed from reference TRBV15 and TRBJ2-7, reads DAMVIQNPRYQVTQFGKPVTLSCSQTLNHNVMYWYQQKSSQAPKLLFHYYDKDFNNEADTPDNFQSRRPNTSFCFLDIRSPGLGDTAMYLCTTSRETSYEQYFGPGTRLTVT.

J is TRBJ2-7 and V is TRBV6-2 or TRBV6-3; D tentatively reads TRBD1 or TRBD2 (5 bases each). Germline V gives CDR1 MNHEY, CDR2 SVGEGT. The CDR3 is 11 residues long. The V end lost 8 bases, the J end lost 7 bases, and 12 bases lay between the germline ends. The CDR3 reads CASGTAWEQYF. The CDR3 nucleotides read TGTGCCAGCGGGACGGCTTGGGAGCAGTACTTC.

The V and J genes are TRBV4-3 and TRBJ2-7; unclear D gene. Trimming cost V 3 bases and J 1 base, with 13 bases left between them. This CDR3 spans 15 amino acids. Per germline, CDR1 LGHNA and CDR2 YSLEER. CDR3 DNA sequence: TGCGCCAGCAGCCATTCGACGGACCAATCCTACGAGCAGTACTTC. Protein: CASSHSTDQSYEQYF.

Regarding this clonotype: Being one base from a much bigger clone, this may be a read error. The chain recombines TRBV5-1 with TRBJ2-6, with a tentative D call TRBD2 (7 bases). The CDR3 runs to 16 residues. Germline CDR1 is SGHRS and CDR2 is YFSETQ. Trimming stripped 3 bases from V and 2 bases from J, with 12 bases between. The CDR3 loop is CASSSRGAPGANVLTF. The CDR3 DNA reads TGCGCCAGCAGCTCACGGGGGGCCCCTGGGGCCAACGTCCTGACTTTC.